The sequence of this T cell receptor beta chain was determined in a study of blood T cells in healthy people across ages. A second PCR, run for about 6 to 12 cycles, used a sample-barcoded 5' primer plus a J-beta primer mix. MiXCR was run by TCRdb on the 5' RACE reads, yielding one entry per CDR3 protein. This table holds some 1,500,000 distinct CDR3 sequences, 35% to 45% found once. Germline V CDR1 and CDR2: SEHNR, FQNEAQ (reference sequence). Trimming pared 6 bases from V and 4 bases from J, leaving 21 bases between. The CDR3 has 16 residues. This TCR came from a woman aged 18-29 years in good health. The rearrangement joins TRBV7-9 to TRBJ1-2, with TRBD1 as a possible D gene (6 bases). Sequencing input: blood. The CDR3 protein is CASSLQGHSVGYGYTF. CDR3 in DNA: TGTGCCAGCAGTCTTCAGGGGCACAGTGTTGGCTATGGCTACACCTTC.